This T cell receptor beta chain was found in a study of early stage breast cancer tumors. TCRdb's table, derived via immunoSEQ multiplex PCR, lists solely in-frame clones and lacks some. The repertoire includes roughly 19,000 clones, 75% to 80% of them detected once, and about a quarter sits in the top ten. This clone has only a few counts. Germline V gives CDR1 PRHDT, CDR2 FYEKMQ (reference sequence). V lost 5 bases and J lost 0, with 6 bases in between. The CDR3 has 13 amino acids. Material: blood. This rearrangement joins TRBV13 to TRBJ2-3; perhaps TRBD1 as D (6 bases). This TCR came from a person aged 60 to 70 with breast cancer. The CDR3 DNA is TGTGCCAGCAGCGGACAGAGCACAGATACGCAGTATTTT. It specifies CASSGQSTDTQYF.